The rows below give T cell receptor beta chains drawn from one sample of a study of radiation and T cells in renal cell carcinoma. Using immunoSEQ multiplex PCR, the repertoire was profiled, and TCRdb retains in-frame clones only, with some absent. The repertoire includes approximately 120,000 clones, roughly four fifths of them detected once, and under 4% sits in the top ten. Sample: blood, taken from a patient whose treatment included radiotherapy and nephrectomy. Receptors originate from an older woman with renal cell carcinoma. The CDR3 runs from the conserved cysteine through the conserved F or W. D genes are given only for firm matches. A row's size may be missing; if present it is once, few, many or a size class.

d_gene	v_gene	j_gene	abundance	CDR3aa	CDR3nt
.	TRBV29-1	TRBJ2-5	.	CSALGGGSREETQYF	TGCAGCGCCTTGGGGGGCGGGAGTAGGGAAGAGACCCAGTACTTC
.	TRBV4-1	TRBJ2-5	.	CASSQVAGSSAQYF	TGCGCCAGCAGCCAAGTGGCTGGTTCGTCGGCCCAGTACTTC
TRBD1	TRBV5-6	TRBJ1-3	.	CASSSQQGDGNTIYF	TGTGCCAGCAGCTCCCAACAGGGGGACGGAAACACCATATATTTT
.	TRBV5-4	TRBJ1-3	.	CASSIWPSGNTIYF	TGTGCCAGCAGCATATGGCCCTCTGGAAACACCATATATTTT
.	TRBV6-5	TRBJ2-7	.	CASSVGAGYEQYF	TGTGCCAGCAGTGTGGGGGCGGGCTACGAGCAGTACTTC
.	TRBV9	TRBJ1-1	few	CASSPTGAGYEAFF	TGTGCCAGCAGCCCGACCGGGGCAGGGTATGAAGCTTTCTTT
.	TRBV4-3	TRBJ2-2	.	CASSQELGVGVAGTGELFF	TGCGCCAGCAGCCAGGAACTTGGGGTAGGGGTAGCCGGTACCGGGGAGCTGTTTTTT
TRBD2	TRBV18	TRBJ2-1	.	CASSPRAGGNNEQFF	TGTGCCAGCTCACCACGGGCGGGGGGGAACAATGAGCAGTTCTTC
TRBD2	TRBV10-3	TRBJ2-5	few	CAISESRGRGGSETQYF	TGTGCCATCAGTGAGTCTCGAGGGAGGGGTGGATCAGAGACCCAGTACTTC
.	TRBV7-9	TRBJ1-1	.	CASSLEGFTEAFF	TGTGCCAGCAGCTTAGAGGGGTTCACTGAAGCTTTCTTT
.	TRBV27	TRBJ2-7	.	CASSGGGREQYF	TGTGCCAGCAGCGGGGGAGGCCGCGAGCAGTACTTC
.	TRBV11-1	TRBJ2-1	.	CASSPSGAFHNEQFF	TGTGCCAGCAGCCCCTCGGGAGCATTTCACAATGAGCAGTTCTTC
.	TRBV28	TRBJ2-5	.	CASSVMGVGKETQYF	TGTGCCAGCAGCGTTATGGGGGTCGGGAAAGAGACCCAGTACTTC
.	TRBV2	TRBJ2-2	.	CASVEGSNTGELFF	TGTGCCAGCGTGGAGGGTTCGAACACCGGGGAGCTGTTTTTT
.	TRBV19	TRBJ2-1	.	CASTASRDYNEQFF	TGTGCCAGTACCGCGTCTCGAGACTACAATGAGCAGTTCTTC
.	TRBV25-1	TRBJ1-4	.	CASSEFYDTGANEKLFF	TGTGCCAGCAGTGAATTCTACGATACGGGGGCTAATGAAAAACTGTTTTTT
.	TRBV4-1	TRBJ2-2	few	CASSLFGGELFF	TGCGCCAGCAGCTTATTCGGGGGGGAGCTGTTTTTT
.	TRBV7-2	TRBJ1-5	.	CASSPNGPQPQHF	TGTGCCAGCAGCCCGAACGGACCGCAGCCCCAGCATTTT
TRBD2	TRBV7-9	TRBJ2-7	once	CASSLGLAGVRVTYEQYF	TGTGCCAGCAGCTTAGGACTAGCGGGAGTAAGGGTCACCTACGAGCAGTACTTC
.	TRBV7-8	TRBJ1-4	.	CASSLGAFRTNEKLFF	TGTGCCAGCAGCTTGGGGGCTTTTCGCACTAATGAAAAACTGTTTTTT
.	TRBV5-1	TRBJ2-1	few	CASSLASNEQFF	TGCGCCAGCAGCTTGGCGAGTAATGAGCAGTTCTTC
TRBD1	TRBV6-6	TRBJ1-1	.	CASSGGYTEAFF	TGTGCCAGTTCAGGGGGGTACACTGAAGCTTTCTTT
.	TRBV6-4	TRBJ1-2	.	CASSDTPGVGYTF	TGTGCCAGCAGTGACACTCCAGGGGTAGGCTACACCTTC
.	TRBV20-1	TRBJ2-7	.	CSARAGYEQYF	TGCAGTGCTAGAGCCGGGTACGAGCAGTACTTC